Listed below are T cell receptor beta chains from one sample, sequenced in a study of blood T cell repertoires in COVID-19. Libraries were prepared by immunoSEQ multiplex PCR; TCRdb keeps only in-frame clonotypes and omits some of them. The data show over 400,000 clones, roughly nine tenths seen once. Sequencing was done on a sample of PBMCs or T cells enriched from blood (not recorded which). These receptors originate from a woman aged 60-75 years who had recovered from COVID-19. CDR3s include the opening cysteine and the closing phenylalanine or tryptophan. A D gene is named only where the DNA matches it firmly. The size entry is marked missing in some rows and otherwise reads once, few, many or a size class.

size	V	J	D	DNA	CDR3
.	TRBV6-5	TRBJ1-1	TRBD1	TGTGCCAGCAGTTACGGGACAGGGACCACTGAAGCTTTCTTT	CASSYGTGTTEAFF
.	TRBV7-8	TRBJ1-1	.	TGTGCCAGCAGCTTAGGGAGATTGAACACTGAAGCTTTCTTT	CASSLGRLNTEAFF
.	TRBV5-6	TRBJ1-2	TRBD1	TGTGCCAGCAGCTTCGTATCCCGGGACAGGGATGGCTACACCTTC	CASSFVSRDRDGYTF
.	TRBV6-5	TRBJ1-5	TRBD1	TGTGCCAGCACCCGGACAGGGGAGGGCAATCAGCCCCAGCATTTT	CASTRTGEGNQPQHF
.	TRBV27	TRBJ1-2	.	TGTGCCAGCAGTTTATCGGCCGATGTCTATGGCTACACCTTC	CASSLSADVYGYTF
few	TRBV6-1	TRBJ2-7	TRBD2	TGTGCCAGCAGTGAACGGGGACTAGCGGGGGACGAGCAGTACTTC	CASSERGLAGDEQYF
once	TRBV5-4	TRBJ2-5	TRBD2	TGTGCCAGCAGCTTAGCGGGAATCGGGACCCAGTACTTC	CASSLAGIGTQYF
.	TRBV25-1	TRBJ1-5	.	TGTGCCAGCAGTGAATCCGGTAATCAGCCCCAGCATTTT	CASSESGNQPQHF
.	TRBV2	TRBJ1-1	.	TGTGCCAGCACTTTCGACACTGAAGCTTTCTTT	CASTFDTEAFF
.	TRBV10-2	TRBJ1-5	.	TGCGCCAGCAGTGCCGGGAGGAGACAGCCCCAGCATTTT	CASSAGRRQPQHF
.	TRBV7-9	TRBJ2-2	TRBD1	TGTGCCAGCAGCCGGGACAGAAATATGTTTTTT	CASSRDRNMFF
few	TRBV12-3/TRBV12-4	TRBJ1-4	.	TGTGCCAGCAGTTTATGGGCCCTTGAAAAACTGTTTTTT	CASSLWALEKLFF
.	TRBV4-1	TRBJ1-1	.	TGCGCCAGCAGCCAGGGGGGATTGAACACTGAAGCTTTCTTT	CASSQGGLNTEAFF
.	TRBV24-1	TRBJ1-2	.	TGTGCCACCAGTGACCGAGGGGGCTACACCTTC	CATSDRGGYTF
.	TRBV3-1/TRBV3-2	TRBJ2-2	.	TGTGCCAGCAGCCAAGTTTGGGGGCCGAACACCGGGGAGCTGTTTTTT	CASSQVWGPNTGELFF
.	TRBV27	TRBJ2-1	TRBD2	TGTGCCAGCAGTGCCCAGGGCCGGGAGGATGAGCAGTTCTTC	CASSAQGREDEQFF
few	TRBV18	TRBJ2-5	.	TGTGCCAGCTCACCACCAATGGTTGAGGAGACCCAGTACTTC	CASSPPMVEETQYF
.	TRBV19	TRBJ2-3	TRBD2	TGTGCCAGTAGCGGGGGGTTAGGGGATACGCAGTATTTT	CASSGGLGDTQYF
.	TRBV4-1	TRBJ2-1	.	TGCGCCAGCAGCGAGGACTGGCCTAATAGGGACAATGAGCAGTTCTTC	CASSEDWPNRDNEQFF
.	TRBV28	TRBJ1-5	.	TGTGCCAGCAGTTTAGGGGGGGATTTGCAGCCCCAGCATTTT	CASSLGGDLQPQHF
.	TRBV9	TRBJ2-2	.	TGTGCCAGCAGCGTAGGTGAGGTAAACACCGGGGAGCTGTTTTTT	CASSVGEVNTGELFF
.	TRBV9	TRBJ2-2	TRBD2	TGTGCCAGCAGCATAACCGGGACTAGCGGGGGGGCCCCCGGGGAGCTGTTTTTT	CASSITGTSGGAPGELFF
.	TRBV25-1	TRBJ1-5	.	TGTGCCAGCAGTAATGGGAGGGGTCAGCCCCAGCATTTT	CASSNGRGQPQHF
.	TRBV27	TRBJ1-6	TRBD1	TGTGCCAGCAGTTTAGACAGGGGCTATTCACCCCTCCACTTT	CASSLDRGYSPLHF
.	TRBV6-2/TRBV6-3	TRBJ2-2	TRBD1	TGTGCCAGCAGTCCACGGGACAGGCTGACCGGGGAGCTGTTTTTT	CASSPRDRLTGELFF
.	TRBV2	TRBJ1-3	.	TGTGCCAGCAGTGAGTGGGCATCCGCTGGAAACACCATATATTTT	CASSEWASAGNTIYF
.	TRBV5-1	TRBJ1-6	.	TGCGCCAGCAGCTGGGGAAACTACAGGGTCCCTAATTCACCCCTCCACTTT	CASSWGNYRVPNSPLHF
.	TRBV3-1/TRBV3-2	TRBJ2-3	TRBD2	TGTGCCAGCAGCCCGCGGGGGGGGGTCTCAGATACGCAGTATTTT	CASSPRGGVSDTQYF
.	TRBV10-3	TRBJ1-2	.	TGTGCCATCAGTGAGTCGCCAGGGCCCTATGGCTACACCTTC	CAISESPGPYGYTF
.	TRBV3-1/TRBV3-2	TRBJ1-2	.	TGTGCCAGCAGCCAAGTCTTGGGGGGAGTTGGTGGCTACACCTTC	CASSQVLGGVGGYTF
once	TRBV4-1	TRBJ2-7	TRBD2	TGCGCCAGCAGCCAAGAAGAGAGCGGGGGCTCCTACGAGCAGTACTTC	CASSQEESGGSYEQYF
.	TRBV5-6	TRBJ2-3	TRBD2	TGTGCCAGCAGCTTCCGACTAGCGGGTTTTCAGGATACGCAGTATTTT	CASSFRLAGFQDTQYF
.	TRBV24-1	TRBJ2-1	TRBD2	TGTGCCACCAGTGATTTGAGGGCGGGGGGGGAGCAGTTCTTC	CATSDLRAGGEQFF
.	TRBV29-1	TRBJ1-2	.	TGCAGCGCCGAGGGGGTTTATGGCTACACCTTC	CSAEGVYGYTF